The entry below gives a single T cell receptor beta chain sequence along with its context. Followed over time, Seattle patients had been enrolled while infection was active. The data stem from a study of blood T cell repertoires in COVID-19. For the study at large: Specimens from acute and convalescent COVID-19 originated in the United States, Italy and Spain. T cells, B-cell-depleted T cells, or PBMCs supplied cDNA or gDNA.

In the original analysis: Amplification of reference gene primers provided the estimated nucleated cell counts. Sequencing used immunoSEQ multiplex PCR; TCRdb keeps in-frame clones, though not all of them. That table furnishes V, J and clone size, whereas the DNA furnished D and trimming. The data hold 200,000 to 250,000 clones, with about nine tenths observed a single time. Germline loops: CDR1 MGHRA, CDR2 YSYEKL. CDR3 length: 12 amino acids. V dropped 0 bases and J dropped 15 bases, with 12 bases sitting between them. This rearrangement joins TRBV4-1 to TRBJ2-1; D call uncertain. The sequence derives from a woman in her twenties or thirties with COVID-19, enrolled during active disease. Sequenced input: peripheral blood. DNA of the CDR3: TGCGCCAGCAGCCAAGAGCTAGGCTTGATGTTCTTC. It specifies CASSQELGLMFF.